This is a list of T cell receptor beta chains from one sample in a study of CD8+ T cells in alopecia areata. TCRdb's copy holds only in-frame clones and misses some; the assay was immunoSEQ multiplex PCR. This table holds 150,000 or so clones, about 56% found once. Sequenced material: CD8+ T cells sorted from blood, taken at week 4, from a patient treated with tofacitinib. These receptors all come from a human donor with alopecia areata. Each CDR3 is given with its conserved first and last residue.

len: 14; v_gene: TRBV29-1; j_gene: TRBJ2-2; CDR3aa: CSVEPGQNTGELFF
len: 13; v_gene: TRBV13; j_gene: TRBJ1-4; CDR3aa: CASSGQGGEKLFF
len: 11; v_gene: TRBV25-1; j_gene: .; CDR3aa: CASNAAPEQYF
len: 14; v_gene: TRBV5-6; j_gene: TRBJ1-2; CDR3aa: CASSLAGSSYGYTF
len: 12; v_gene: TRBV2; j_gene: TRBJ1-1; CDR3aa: CASSEANTEAFF
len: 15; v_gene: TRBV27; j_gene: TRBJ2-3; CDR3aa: CASSPHLAGTDTQYF
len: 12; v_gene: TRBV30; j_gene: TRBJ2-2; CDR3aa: CAWSVGAGELFF
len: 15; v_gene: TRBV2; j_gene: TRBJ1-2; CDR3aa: CASSRAPGLNYGYTF
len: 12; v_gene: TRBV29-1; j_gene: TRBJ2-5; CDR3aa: CSAAAGQETQYF
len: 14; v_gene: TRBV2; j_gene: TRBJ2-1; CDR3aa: CASSEVDRRDEQFF
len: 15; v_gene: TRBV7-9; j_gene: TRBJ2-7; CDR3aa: CASSLPGQGRYEQYF
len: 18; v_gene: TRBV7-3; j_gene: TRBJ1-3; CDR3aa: CASRTSPNRDRVRNTIYF
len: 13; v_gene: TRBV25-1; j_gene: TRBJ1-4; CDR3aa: CASSDGPEEKLFF
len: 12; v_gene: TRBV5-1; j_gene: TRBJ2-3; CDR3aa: CASSRYTDTQYF
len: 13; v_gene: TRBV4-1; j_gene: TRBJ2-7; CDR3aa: CASSQEQDYEQYF
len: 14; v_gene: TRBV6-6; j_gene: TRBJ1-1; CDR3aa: CASSYSTVNTEAFF
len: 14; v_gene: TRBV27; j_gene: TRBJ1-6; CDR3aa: CASSVTNLFSPLHF
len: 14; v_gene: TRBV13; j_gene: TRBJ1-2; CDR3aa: CASSSTTEAYGYTF
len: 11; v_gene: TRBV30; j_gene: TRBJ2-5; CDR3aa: CAWKFVETQYF
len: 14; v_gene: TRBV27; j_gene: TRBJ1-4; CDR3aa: CASSFGGANEKLFF
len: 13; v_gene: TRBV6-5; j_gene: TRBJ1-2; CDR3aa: CASRGDSPYGYTF
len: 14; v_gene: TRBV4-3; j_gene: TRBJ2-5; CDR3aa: CASSPPGIQETQYF
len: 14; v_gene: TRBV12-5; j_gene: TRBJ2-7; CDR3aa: CASGLVEGAYEQYF
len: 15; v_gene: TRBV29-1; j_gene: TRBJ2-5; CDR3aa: CSVEGAEDLQETQYF
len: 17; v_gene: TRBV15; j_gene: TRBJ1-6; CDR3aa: CATSRDYTDTGNSPLHF
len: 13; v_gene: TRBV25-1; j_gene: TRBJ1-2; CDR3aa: CASSQGVSYGYTF
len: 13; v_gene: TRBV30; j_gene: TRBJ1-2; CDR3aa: CAWEGQGDYGYTF
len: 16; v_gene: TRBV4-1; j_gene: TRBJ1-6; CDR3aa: CASSQARDGAYSPLHF
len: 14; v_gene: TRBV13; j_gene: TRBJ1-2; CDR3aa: CASSPHRDRYGYTF
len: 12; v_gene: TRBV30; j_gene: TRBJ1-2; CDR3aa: CARGTPAGGYTF
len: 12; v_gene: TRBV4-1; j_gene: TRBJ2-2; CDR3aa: CASRRPTGELFF
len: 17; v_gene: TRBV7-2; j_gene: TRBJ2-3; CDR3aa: CASSQVMGRLNTDTQYF
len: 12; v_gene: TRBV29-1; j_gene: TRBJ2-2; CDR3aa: CGISDNTGELFF
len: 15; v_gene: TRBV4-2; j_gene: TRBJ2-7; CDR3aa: CASSQGAADTYEQYF
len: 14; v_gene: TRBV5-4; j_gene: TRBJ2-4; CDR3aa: CASSNPSTKNIQYF
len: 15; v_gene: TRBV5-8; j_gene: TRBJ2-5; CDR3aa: CASSSRTGGQETQYF
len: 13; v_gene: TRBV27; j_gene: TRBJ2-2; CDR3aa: CASSSGLTGELFF
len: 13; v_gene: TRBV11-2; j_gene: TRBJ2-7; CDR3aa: CASSSDHGYEQYF
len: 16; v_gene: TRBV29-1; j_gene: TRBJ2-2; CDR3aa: CSVETSGVENTGELFF
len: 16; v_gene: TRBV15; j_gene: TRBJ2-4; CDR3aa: CATSRGRAAERDIQYF
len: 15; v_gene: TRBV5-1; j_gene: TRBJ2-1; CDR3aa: CASSAPRTKHNEQFF
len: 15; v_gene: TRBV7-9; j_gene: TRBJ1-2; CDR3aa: CASSQRDRVDYGYTF
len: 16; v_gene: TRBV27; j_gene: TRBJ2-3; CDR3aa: CASSLTSGGPTDTQYF
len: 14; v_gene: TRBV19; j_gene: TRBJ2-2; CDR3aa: CASSIDANGGELFF
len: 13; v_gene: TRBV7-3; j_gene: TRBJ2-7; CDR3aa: CASSVTGFHEQYF
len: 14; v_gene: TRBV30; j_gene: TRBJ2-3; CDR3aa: CAWSVLGGGDTQYF
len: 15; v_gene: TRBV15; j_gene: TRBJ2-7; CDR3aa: CATSRQGAASYEQYF
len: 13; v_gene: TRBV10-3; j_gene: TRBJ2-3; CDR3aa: CAILDDGADTQYF
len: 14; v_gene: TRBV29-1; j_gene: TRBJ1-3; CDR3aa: CSVDPGTSGNTIYF
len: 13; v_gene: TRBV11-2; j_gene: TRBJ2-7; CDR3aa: CASDRGGEYEQYF
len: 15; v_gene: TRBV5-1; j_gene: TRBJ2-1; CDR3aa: CASQITGNSYNEQFF
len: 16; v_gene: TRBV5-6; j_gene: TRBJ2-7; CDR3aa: CASSFRQGEASYEQYF
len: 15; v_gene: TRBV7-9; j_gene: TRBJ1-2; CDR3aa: CASSFGQVLTYGYTF
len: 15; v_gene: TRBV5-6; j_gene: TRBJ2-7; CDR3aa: CASSILTGLRNEQYF
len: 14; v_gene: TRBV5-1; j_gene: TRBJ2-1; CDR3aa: CASSLEGTSNEQFF